This passage covers 21 T cell receptor beta chains from one sample sequenced in a study of blood T cell repertoires in COVID-19 (dated by TCRdb to about 2020). Library method: the immunoSEQ multiplex PCR assay. TCRdb stores this immuneACCESS table with in-frame sequences only. Part of the clones is absent; in the studies checked, under half of the shortfall reflects unresolved V genes, and no reason is known for the rest. Within this sample are over 150,000 clones, with approximately 85% of them counted one time only. Of the sample, about 0.63% is held by the ten largest clones. Specimen: peripheral blood. The receptor set was obtained from a man between 60 and 75 years old with COVID-19, enrolled during active disease.

The CDR3 DNA sequence: TGTGCCACCAGTGAAAGGACAGGGCCAGGCGATACGCAGTATTTT. Its translation: CATSERTGPGDTQYF. The chain is built from TRBV24-1 and TRBJ2-3; 8 bases fit TRBD1. CDR3 length equals 15 residues. Germline CDR1 is KGHDR and CDR2 is SFDVKD. V gave up 4 bases and J gave up 6 bases; unmatched junction bases: 8.

The CDR3 reads CASSSLPPGLAQGTQYF. The CDR3 coding sequence is TGTGCCAGCAGCAGCTTACCTCCGGGACTAGCGCAGGGTACCCAGTACTTC. This chain links TRBV5-8 with TRBJ2-5; 10 nucleotides agree with TRBD2. Unmatched junction bases numbered 17, after V lost 4 bases and J lost 8 bases. CDR3 size: 17 residues. Germline V gene data show CDR1 as SGHTS and CDR2 as YDEGEE.

In this sample, this clone turned up a few times. The chain uses TRBV18 and TRBJ2-1; 9 nucleotides agree with TRBD2. The CDR3 loop spans 23 amino acids. Germline CDR1 is KGHSH and CDR2 is LQKENI. With V trimmed by 5 bases and J by 0 bases, 26 bases remained unmatched. CDR3 nucleotide sequence: TGTGCCAGCTCAGGGATGCTGGGGCATCGGAATCTGACTAGCGGAGACTCCTACAATGAGCAGTTCTTC. Translation gives CASSGMLGHRNLTSGDSYNEQFF.

V is TRBV7-9 and J is TRBJ1-5, with D perhaps matching TRBD1 (5 bases). CDR3 length: 14 residues. The germline gives CDR1 SEHNR, CDR2 FQNEAQ (reference sequence). V lost 5 bases to trimming and J lost 0 bases, with 8 bases between them. CDR3 amino acids: CASSRGVSNQPQHF. CDR3 DNA sequence: TGTGCCAGCAGCCGGGGGGTTAGCAATCAGCCCCAGCATTTT.

The rearrangement joins TRBV6-4 to TRBJ2-3; D gene uncertain. Germline V gene lookup returns CDR1 MRHNA and CDR2 SNTAGT. V lost 4 bases to trimming and J lost 2 bases, with 13 bases between them. This CDR3 is built from 15 residues. In DNA form, the CDR3 reads TGTGCCAGCAGTGTTAATGGCTTGAACACAGATACGCAGTATTTT. This translates into CASSVNGLNTDTQYF.

The chain combines TRBV7-2 with TRBJ1-6; TRBD1 might be the D (6 bases). V was pared by 5 bases and J by 6 bases, with 17 bases between. This CDR3 region has 16 residues. CDR1 SGHTA and CDR2 FQGNSA come from the germline V gene. The CDR3 loop is CASSRTPGTPNSPLHF. The CDR3 DNA reads TGTGCCAGCAGCAGAACGCCGGGGACACCTAATTCACCCCTCCACTTT.

This chain joins TRBV14 and TRBJ1-3; D possibly corresponds to TRBD1 (5 bases). The V and J ends lost 0 bases and 0 bases respectively, with 15 bases between them. The V gene's germline CDR1 is SGHDN and CDR2 FVKESK. The CDR3 runs 18 residues. The CDR3 DNA sequence: TGTGCCAGCAGCCAAGAACTTGGGGGGTTTTACTCTGGAAACACCATATATTTT. Its translation: CASSQELGGFYSGNTIYF.

This clone was observed a few times. The rearrangement uses TRBV5-1 and TRBJ2-5; 10 nucleotides align to TRBD1. The CDR3 is 16 amino acids. V trimming: 0 bases; J trimming: 5 bases; junction bases outside the gene matches: 7. Per germline, CDR1 SGHRS and CDR2 YFSETQ. The CDR3 spells CASSLVVTGGEETQYF. The DNA of the CDR3 is TGCGCCAGCAGCTTGGTCGTGACAGGGGGCGAGGAGACCCAGTACTTC.

This clone is a singleton in its sample. In DNA, the CDR3 is TGTGCCAGCAGCTTGCAGACCCTGACGGGGACCCAGTACTTC. It yields the protein CASSLQTLTGTQYF. The genes are TRBV5-4 and TRBJ2-5; D gene unclear. With 1 base removed from V and 7 bases from J, the gap between germline ends came to 14 bases. The CDR3 runs 14 residues. From germline, CDR1 is SGHNT and CDR2 YYREEE (reference sequence).

The chain carries TRBV2 and TRBJ1-1, with D uncertain. V dropped 6 bases and J dropped 1 base, with 12 bases sitting between them. Germline CDR1 is SNHLY and CDR2 is FYNNEI. There are 14 residues in the CDR3. As DNA, the CDR3 is TGTGCCAGCAGGGAGGGCGCTTGGAACACTGAAGCTTTCTTT. Translated, it gives CASREGAWNTEAFF.

The V and J genes are TRBV11-2 and TRBJ2-7; D not certain. V lost 1 base and J lost 1, with 11 bases in between. The germline gives CDR1 SGHAT, CDR2 FQNNGV. The CDR3 consists of 15 residues. The CDR3 coding sequence is TGTGCCAGCAGCTTAGGGTGGGCCAATTCCTACGAGCAGTACTTC. This translates into CASSLGWANSYEQYF.

V gene TRBV4-3 combines with J gene TRBJ1-2; D might be TRBD1 (5 bases). The CDR3 is made up of 16 amino acids. The germline V and J ends were trimmed by 1 base and 2 bases, with 14 bases remaining between them. Germline CDR1 LGHNA, CDR2 YSLEER. CDR3 sequence: CASSQGLGGINYGYTF. DNA of the CDR3: TGCGCCAGCAGCCAAGGTCTCGGGGGGATCAACTATGGCTACACCTTC.

The chain is built from TRBV5-8 and TRBJ1-3; D possibly corresponds to TRBD1 (5 bases). The germline V and J ends were trimmed by 4 bases and 2 bases, with 10 bases remaining between them. Per the germline V gene, CDR1 is SGHTS and CDR2 is YDEGEE. This CDR3 has 14 amino acids. CDR3 protein: CASSQGLAGNTIYF. In DNA form, the CDR3 reads TGTGCCAGCAGCCAGGGACTCGCTGGAAACACCATATATTTT. Using reference TRBV5-8 and TRBJ1-3 for the parts outside the CDR3, the full variable domain is EAGVTQSPTHLIKTRGQQATLRCSPISGHTSVYWYQQALGLGLQFLLWYDEGEERNRGNFPPRFSGRQFPNYSSELNVNALELEDSALYLCASSQGLAGNTIYFGEGSWLTVV.

V gene TRBV3-1 (or the pseudogene TRBV3-2) combines with J gene TRBJ1-2; D unclear. Germline loops: CDR1 LGHDT, CDR2 YNNKEL (reference sequence). Between the trimmed V and J ends, which lost 1 base and 4 bases, there was a span of 10 bases. The CDR3 runs to 14 residues. The CDR3 DNA sequence: TGTGCCAGCAGCCAAGGTGGCTTTGGCTATGGCTACACCTTC. Its protein is CASSQGGFGYGYTF.

The rearrangement links TRBV4-2 to TRBJ2-5, with D possibly matching TRBD2 (5 bases). The CDR3 is 16 amino acids. V was pared by 1 base and J by 4 bases, with 16 bases between. Germline CDR1 is LGHNA and CDR2 is YNFKEQ. The DNA of the CDR3 is TGTGCCAGCAGCCAAGGCTCGTCGGGAAGGACAGAGACCCAGTACTTC. As protein: CASSQGSSGRTETQYF.

The chain links TRBV11-2 to TRBJ2-3; D not certain. Per germline, CDR1 SGHAT and CDR2 FQNNGV. The ends were cut back, 2 bases at V and 3 bases at J, with 9 bases in the middle. CDR3 length: 14 residues. CDR3 bases: TGTGCCAGCAGCTTATTCTTCAGGACAGATACGCAGTATTTT. Its translation is CASSLFFRTDTQYF. The entire variable domain, with the rest obtained from reference TRBV11-2 and TRBJ2-3, is as follows: EAGVAQSPRYKIIEKRQSVAFWCNPISGHATLYWYQQILGQGPKLLIQFQNNGVVDDSQLPKDRFSAERLKGVDSTLKIQPAKLEDSAVYLCASSLFFRTDTQYFGPGTRLTVL.

The chain uses TRBV18 and TRBJ2-4; 8 bases are a match to TRBD1. This CDR3 is built from 17 residues. CDR1 and CDR2 from the germline V gene are KGHSH and LQKENI. J gave up 3 bases and V 4 bases, and 11 bases lay outside the gene matches. In DNA, the CDR3 is TGTGCCAGCTCACAATATCCCCAGGGGGCAGACAAAAACATTCAGTACTTC. Protein product: CASSQYPQGADKNIQYF. Combining the CDR3 with reference TRBV18 and TRBJ2-4 gives the whole variable domain NAGVMQNPRHLVRRRGQEARLRCSPMKGHSHVYWYRQLPEEGLKFMVYLQKENIIDESGMPKERFSAEFPKEGPSILRIQQVVRGDSAAYFCASSQYPQGADKNIQYFGAGTRLSVL.

The gene calls are TRBV19 and TRBJ1-5; maybe TRBD1 (5 bases). The CDR3 covers 13 residues. Germline CDR1 reads LNHDA; CDR2 reads SQIVND (reference sequence). V was cut by 3 bases and J by 4 bases, with 7 bases left in between. The CDR3 coding sequence is TGTGCCAGTAGTATGGGGCAGAATCAGCCCCAGCATTTT. Translated: CASSMGQNQPQHF.

As to this clone: This CDR3 is also generated by other DNA sequences in the sample. CDR3 loop: CASWGGSSYNSPLHF. The CDR3 DNA reads as TGTGCCAGCTGGGGGGGCAGCTCCTATAATTCACCCCTCCACTTT. The V and J genes are TRBV28 and TRBJ1-6; D is perhaps TRBD1 (6 bases). Per germline, CDR1 MDHEN and CDR2 SYDVKM. The CDR3 runs to 15 residues. The V end lost 8 bases, the J end lost 0 bases, and 11 bases lay between the germline ends. The full variable domain, its missing parts supplied by reference TRBV28 and TRBJ1-6, is DVKVTQSSRYLVKRTGEKVFLECVQDMDHENMFWYRQDPGLGLRLIYFSYDVKMKEKGDIPEGYSVSREKKERFSLILESASTNQTSMYLCASWGGSSYNSPLHFGNGTRLTVT.

The V and J genes are TRBV4-2 and TRBJ1-3, with unresolved D. Trimming took off 0 bases at V and 5 bases at J, with 5 bases between the two ends. The CDR3 length is 13 residues. Germline CDR1 LGHNA, CDR2 YNFKEQ. The CDR3, as DNA: TGTGCCAGCAGCCAAGAACTTAGAAACACCATATATTTT. It encodes CASSQELRNTIYF.

The chain links TRBV28 to TRBJ2-4; possible D gene TRBD1, 5 bases. The CDR3 loop spans 15 amino acids. The V gene's germline CDR1 is MDHEN and CDR2 SYDVKM. V was clipped by 2 bases and J by 6 bases, with 14 bases between them. The CDR3: CASSLPTLRGNIQYF. The CDR3 nucleotides read TGTGCCAGCAGTTTACCCACCCTTAGGGGAAACATTCAGTACTTC.